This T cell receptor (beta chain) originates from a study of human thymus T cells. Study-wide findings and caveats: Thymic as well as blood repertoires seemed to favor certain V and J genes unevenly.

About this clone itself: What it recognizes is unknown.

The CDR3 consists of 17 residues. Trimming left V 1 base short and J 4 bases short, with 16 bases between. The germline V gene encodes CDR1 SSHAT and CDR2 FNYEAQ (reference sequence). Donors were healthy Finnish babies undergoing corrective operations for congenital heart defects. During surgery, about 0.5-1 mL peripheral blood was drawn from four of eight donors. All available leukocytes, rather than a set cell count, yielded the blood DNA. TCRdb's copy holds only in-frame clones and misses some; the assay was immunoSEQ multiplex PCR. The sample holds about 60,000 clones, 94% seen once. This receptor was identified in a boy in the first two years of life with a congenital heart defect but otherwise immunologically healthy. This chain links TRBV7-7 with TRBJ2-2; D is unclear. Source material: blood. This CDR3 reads CASSLVPSSERTGELFF. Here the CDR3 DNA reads TGTGCCAGCAGCTTAGTCCCTAGTTCCGAGCGCACCGGGGAGCTGTTTTTT.